The 9 T cell receptor beta chains reported below all come from one sample, sequenced in a study of response to subunit inactivated influenza vaccine. TCRdb ran MiXCR on the RT-PCR reads and lists one entry per CDR3 protein. The repertoire holds roughly 620,000 distinct CDR3 sequences, approximately 10% seen once, with approximately 9.9% in the top ten. The data also belong to a second study, concerning T cells expressing NK-cell markers. Turning to that study: Production of TCR beta cDNA relied on 5'RACE template switching with UMIs.

This material consisted of PBMCs from blood, taken on the day of vaccination. The receptor source for this set is a man aged 45 to 65 who received an inactivated influenza vaccine.

The V and J genes are TRBV12-3 or TRBV12-4 and TRBJ2-5, with a possible D match to TRBD2 (5 bases). V lost 2 bases, J lost 7 bases, and 26 bases lay in between. The CDR3 totals 18 residues. The CDR3 region has the DNA TGTGCCAGCAGTTTAAAACTCTCCGGGGTAGCCCACGAAGGGACCCAGTACTTC. This translates into CASSLKLSGVAHEGTQYF.

The chain joins TRBV7-8 to TRBJ2-2; weak D call: TRBD1 (6 bases). Looked up from germline, CDR1 is SGHVS and CDR2 is FQNEAQ. Trimming shortened V by 5 bases and J by 5 bases, and 12 bases separated the two germline ends. The CDR3 spans 14 residues. CDR3 region: CASSTGHKTGELFF. The CDR3 bases are TGTGCCAGCAGCACGGGACATAAAACCGGGGAGCTGTTTTTT.

There are a few counts of this clonotype. The gene calls are TRBV11-2 and TRBJ2-1, with 8 bases lining up with TRBD2. Trimming took 2 bases from V and 3 from J; bases not matched to a gene: 6. CDR3 length equals 16 residues. Looked up from germline, CDR1 is SGHAT and CDR2 is FQNNGV. CDR3 nucleotide sequence: TGTGCCAGCAGCTTATCGCGGGGGGTGGTCTACAATGAGCAGTTCTTC. It codes for CASSLSRGVVYNEQFF.

The genes are TRBV12-3 or TRBV12-4 and TRBJ1-1, with D perhaps matching TRBD1 (6 bases). V shed 7 bases and J shed 5 bases, with 29 bases lying between them. CDR3 length equals 18 residues. As DNA, the CDR3 is TGTGCCAGCAAACCGCTCGGGACACCAGCCTGGTTTTGGACTGAAGCTTTCTTT. Translating it yields CASKPLGTPAWFWTEAFF.

This clonotype was seen at least ten times. The chain links TRBV6-6 to TRBJ2-7; D uncertain. The CDR3 runs 12 residues. The germline V gene has CDR1 MNHNY and CDR2 SVGAGI (reference sequence). Between the trimmed V and J ends, which lost 2 bases and 6 bases, there was a span of 8 bases. The chain's CDR3 is CASSYALSEQYF. DNA of the CDR3: TGTGCCAGCAGTTACGCTCTGAGCGAGCAGTACTTC.

In regard to this clonotype: One end of the junction varies from germline; a read error may be responsible. This chain joins TRBV4-2 and TRBJ1-4; D might be TRBD1 (5 bases). Germline V gene sequence: CDR1 LGHNA, CDR2 YNFKEQ. This CDR3 region has 15 residues. As DNA, the CDR3 is TGTGCCAGCAGCAAAGAGGGGAGGGGAAGCGAAAAACTGTTTTTT. Its translation is CASSKEGRGSEKLFF.

The table lists this clonotype with a few counts. The CDR3 sequence is CASSLEWSSGAWETQYF. As DNA, the CDR3 is TGTGCCAGCAGCTTAGAGTGGTCTAGCGGGGCCTGGGAGACCCAGTACTTC. This chain joins TRBV11-2 and TRBJ2-5, with 9 bases that match TRBD2. The CDR3 extends over 17 amino acids. Germline V gives CDR1 SGHAT, CDR2 FQNNGV. The V gene end was trimmed by 0 bases and the J gene end by 5 bases; junction bases not matched to a gene: 10.

This chain links TRBV18 with TRBJ2-1; maybe TRBD2 (7 bases). Trimming pared 4 bases from V and 15 bases from J, leaving 19 bases between. Germline V gives CDR1 KGHSH, CDR2 LQKENI. The CDR3 has 13 residues. CDR3 sequence: CASSHRDTERGFF. As DNA, the CDR3 is TGTGCCAGCTCACACCGGGACACTGAGCGGGGGTTCTTC.

This sequence joins TRBV6-2 or TRBV6-3 and TRBJ1-1, with D perhaps TRBD1 (5 bases). The CDR3 loop spans 15 amino acids. Trimming removed 6 bases at V and 4 bases at J, with 18 bases between. From germline, CDR1 is MNHEY and CDR2 SVGEGT. The CDR3 DNA reads as TGTGCCAGCAGGAGTTGGGGCCGATTGGCCACTGAAGCTTTCTTT. Translating gives CASRSWGRLATEAFF.